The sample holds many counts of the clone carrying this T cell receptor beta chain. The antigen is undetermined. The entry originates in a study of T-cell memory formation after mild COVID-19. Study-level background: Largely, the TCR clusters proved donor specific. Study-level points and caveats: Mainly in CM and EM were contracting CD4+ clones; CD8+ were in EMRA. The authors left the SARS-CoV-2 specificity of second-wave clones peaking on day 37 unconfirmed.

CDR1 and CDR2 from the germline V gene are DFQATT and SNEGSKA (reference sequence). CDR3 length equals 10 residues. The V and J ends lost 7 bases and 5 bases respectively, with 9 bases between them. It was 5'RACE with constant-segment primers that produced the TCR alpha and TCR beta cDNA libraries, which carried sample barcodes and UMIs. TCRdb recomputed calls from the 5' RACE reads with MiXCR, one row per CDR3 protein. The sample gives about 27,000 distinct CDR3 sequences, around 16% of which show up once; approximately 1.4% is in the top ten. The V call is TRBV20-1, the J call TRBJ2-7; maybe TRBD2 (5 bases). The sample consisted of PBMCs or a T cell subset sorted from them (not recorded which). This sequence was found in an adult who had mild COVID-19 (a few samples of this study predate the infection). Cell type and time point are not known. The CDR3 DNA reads TGCAGTGGTTCGAGGGACGAGCAGTACTTC. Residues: CSGSRDEQYF.